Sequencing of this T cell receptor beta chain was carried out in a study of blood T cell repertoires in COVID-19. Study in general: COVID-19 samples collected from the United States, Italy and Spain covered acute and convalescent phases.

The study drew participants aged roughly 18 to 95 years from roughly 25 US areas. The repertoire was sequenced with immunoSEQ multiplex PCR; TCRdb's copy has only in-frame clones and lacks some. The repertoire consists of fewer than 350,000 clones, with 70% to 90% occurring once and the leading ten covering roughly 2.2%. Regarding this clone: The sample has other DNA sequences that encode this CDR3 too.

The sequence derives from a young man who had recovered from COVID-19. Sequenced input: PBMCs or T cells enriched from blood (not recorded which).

The CDR3 nucleotides are TGTGCCAGCAGAGTGGGACAGGGTGGGTACACCTTC. The encoded protein is CASRVGQGGYTF. The J gene is TRBJ1-2, the V gene TRBV2; TRBD1 aligns across 9 bases. This CDR3 is 12 amino acids long. CDR1 is SNHLY, CDR2 FYNNEI, per germline. With 6 bases clipped from V and 11 bases from J, the junction kept 7 bases outside the gene matches. Full variable domain (remainder filled in from reference TRBV2 and TRBJ1-2): EPEVTQTPSHQVTQMGQEVILRCVPISNHLYFYWYRQILGQKVEFLVSFYNNEISEKSEIFDDQFSVERPDGSNFTLKIRSTKLEDSAMYFCASRVGQGGYTFGSGTRLTVV.